The TCR beta chain under discussion was sequenced for a study of blood T cell repertoires in COVID-19. Overall study context: The study drew acute and convalescent COVID-19 samples from the United States, Italy and Spain.

Original data processing: How many nucleated cells were present was estimated from reference gene primer amplification. Only in-frame clones appear in the TCRdb table, and some are missing; sequencing was by immunoSEQ multiplex PCR. D and trimming come from the DNA, and the V and J calls and clone size come from that table. The sample records about 160,000 clones, 81% being singletons. Germline values: CDR1 SGHRS, CDR2 YFSETQ. Trimming cost V 5 bases and J 4 bases; bases outside gene matches: 9. This CDR3 is built from 15 residues. Participants reported their clinical history, and cohort assignment relied on those reports.

This clonotype was obtained from a middle-aged woman with acute COVID-19. Source material: PBMCs or T cells enriched from blood (not recorded which). The J gene is TRBJ1-5, the V gene TRBV5-1; TRBD1 aligns across 7 bases. The CDR3 spells CASSPGTVTNQPQHF. CDR3 DNA: TGCGCCAGCAGTCCCGGGACAGTGACGAATCAGCCCCAGCATTTT.